This T cell receptor (beta chain) was retrieved from a study of metastatic and nonmetastatic thyroid tumors. For the study at large: Peripheral blood and tumor or nodule samples from malignant and benign thyroid patients were compared.

Findings and limits, study-wide: The reported finding was significantly higher TCR beta diversity in malignant thyroid tumors relative to benign nodules, in blood and tumor.

This clone was counted many times. What it recognizes is unknown. The entire patient cohort was treatment-naive prior to thyroid surgery. In the original analysis: The distant-metastasis classifier for papillary thyroid cancer was built from CDR3 differences across clinicopathological groups. MiXCR was used by TCRdb to re-call the PCR reads. The V and J calls here are based on TCRdb, not the publication. The data show over 20,000 clones, with 10% to 15% seen just once and around 22% held by the top ten. The V end lost 6 bases, the J end lost 7 bases, and 16 bases lay between the germline ends. The germline V gene encodes CDR1 DFQATT and CDR2 SNEGSKA (reference sequence). CDR3 length: 13 amino acids.

This clonotype was sampled from a female donor with papillary thyroid cancer or a benign thyroid nodule (not recorded which). Some clones in this sample may be carry-over from other donors' samples. The V gene is TRBV20-1, the J gene TRBJ1-5; tentatively, D is TRBD1 (5 bases). Specimen: blood. In DNA, the CDR3 is TGCAGTGCGGGGAAGGGGCCTAAACAGCCCCAGCATTTT. This encodes CSAGKGPKQPQHF.